This T cell receptor (beta chain) stems from a study of shared T cell receptors in the human thymus. Produced via immunoSEQ multiplex PCR; TCRdb's table is partial and in-frame only. Of under 850,000 clones detected, around 89% appear once; the ten largest clones hold around 0.0099%. CDR1 and CDR2 from the germline V gene are MGHRA and YSYEKL. The CDR3 length is 14 residues. V was shortened by 0 bases and J by 5 bases, with 7 bases between the two germline ends. In its sample, this clone was seen a few times. The same data also went into a second study, on human thymus T cells. This second study says: All donors were healthy Finnish infants who were undergoing corrective surgery to treat congenital heart defects. Surgeons resected thymus tissue during corrective heart surgery.

The specimen sequenced was thymocytes. This chain uses TRBV4-1 with TRBJ2-2; TRBD2 is a possible D gene (5 bases). The sequence derives from a boy younger than two with a congenital heart defect. The CDR3 loop is CASSQDGLTGELFF. The CDR3, as DNA: TGCGCCAGCAGCCAAGATGGACTGACCGGGGAGCTGTTTTTT.